Included here is one T cell receptor (beta chain) sequence, with context. Its antigen is not identified. This specimen comes from a study of graft-versus-host responses after intestinal transplantation. The CDR3 is 11 residues long. In germline, CDR1 is LNHDA, CDR2 SQIVND (reference sequence). The V end lost 2 bases, the J end lost 8 bases, and 3 bases lay between the germline ends. This table comes from immunoSEQ multiplex PCR, and its TCRdb copy is limited to in-frame clones, with some not included. The sample lists fewer than 70,000 clones, roughly 89% seen once, with roughly 6.3% in the top ten. The study, taken as a whole, reports: Among recipient marrow samples, GvH clones were found; some appeared first in ileum or blood.

This sequence originates from a human patient who received an intestinal transplant, so some T cells may come from the graft donor. This sequence joins TRBV19 and TRBJ2-2; no clear D. The starting material was bone marrow, obtained 700 to 750 days after intestinal transplantation. The CDR3 loop is CASSILGELFF. The CDR3 DNA is TGTGCCAGTAGTATATTAGGGGAGCTGTTTTTT.